Shown below are 12 T cell receptor beta chains from a single sample sequenced in a study of cytomegalovirus exposure and HLA in healthy donors (dated by TCRdb to about 2017). Libraries were built with the immunoSEQ multiplex PCR assay. For the multiplex PCR, a mixture combining 60 forward primers for TCR Vbeta segments and 13 reverse primers for TCR Jbeta segments was used. TCRdb retrieved this table from immuneACCESS and kept in-frame rearrangements only. Not all clones are present; in checked studies, unresolved V genes account for under half, and no reason is known for the remainder. For this sample, the table gives fewer than 200,000 clones. The leading ten clones occupy almost 6.5% of the sample. Sequencing was performed on PBMCs. The source is a man aged 30 to 39 in good health and CMV-seronegative.

J is TRBJ2-7 and V is TRBV5-6; 9 bases match TRBD1. Looked up from germline, CDR1 is SGHDT and CDR2 is YYEEEE. This CDR3 region has 14 residues. The J segment lost 3 bases and the V segment lost 6 bases, leaving 7 bases of the junction unmatched. CDR3 nucleotide sequence: TGTGCCAGCACCACCGGGACAGGGAGCTACGAGCAGTACTTC. This sequence encodes CASTTGTGSYEQYF.

The V call is TRBV7-2, the J call TRBJ1-2; 8 bases align to TRBD1. This CDR3 contains 15 residues. CDR1 is SGHTA and CDR2 is FQGNSA in the germline V gene. Unmatched junction bases numbered 9, after V lost 5 bases and J lost 4 bases. The CDR3: CASSPGQGIVYGYTF. Here the CDR3 DNA reads TGTGCCAGCAGCCCAGGACAGGGCATTGTCTATGGCTACACCTTC.

The chain employs TRBV9 and TRBJ1-1, with 8 bases matching TRBD1. There are 15 residues in the CDR3. Germline V gives CDR1 SGDLS, CDR2 YYNGEE. After removal of 3 bases from V and 4 bases from J, the junction contained 8 bases not matched to a gene. CDR3 loop: CASSANPTGGTEAFF. CDR3 in DNA: TGTGCCAGCAGCGCGAACCCCACAGGGGGCACTGAAGCTTTCTTT.

The chain recombines TRBV5-4 with TRBJ2-2; TRBD2 aligns across 9 bases. The CDR3 runs to 16 residues. The germline CDR1 and CDR2 sequences are SGHNT and YYREEE (reference sequence). The V segment lost 0 bases and the J segment 6 bases; nucleotides outside the gene matches: 6. The CDR3 DNA follows: TGTGCCAGCAGCTTGGTATTAGCGGGAGTCCCCGGGGAGCTGTTTTTT. This sequence encodes CASSLVLAGVPGELFF.

The rearrangement uses TRBV7-3 and TRBJ2-1; maybe TRBD2 (6 bases). Germline V gene data show CDR1 as SGHTA and CDR2 as FQGTGA. The length of the CDR3 is 17 residues. Trimming removed 1 base from V and 4 bases from J, with 17 bases in between. The CDR3 region has the DNA TGTGCCAGCAGCTTAAATCAACTAGCAGGATTTTACAATGAGCAGTTCTTC. Translation gives CASSLNQLAGFYNEQFF.

The V call is TRBV28, the J call TRBJ1-2; D is perhaps TRBD1 (6 bases). Germline lookup yields CDR1 MDHEN and CDR2 SYDVKM. Trimming cost V 6 bases and J 8 bases, with 19 bases left between them. This CDR3 has 14 residues. CDR3 amino acids: CASRPGHEGEGYTF. Written as DNA, the CDR3 is TGTGCCAGCAGACCGGGACATGAAGGGGAAGGCTACACCTTC.

CDR3 nucleotides: TGCGCCAGCAGCTTGGGCGGGACTACCAGCGGGGAGACCCAGTACTTC. This gives the protein CASSLGGTTSGETQYF. The V gene is TRBV5-1, the J gene TRBJ2-5; 7 nucleotides align to TRBD2. The V gene's germline CDR1 is SGHRS and CDR2 YFSETQ. The junction had 10 bases not matched to a gene; V was cut back by 0 bases and J by 5 bases. The length of the CDR3 is 16 residues.

J is TRBJ1-1 and V is TRBV30; D gene unclear. CDR3 size: 14 residues. Germline CDR1 and CDR2: GTSNPN and SVGIG (reference sequence). The V gene lost 2 bases and the J gene lost 4 bases, with 14 bases spanning the gap. CDR3 sequence: CAWSPPGSGTEAFF. The CDR3 region has the DNA TGTGCCTGGAGTCCCCCCGGGTCCGGCACTGAAGCTTTCTTT.

J is TRBJ1-1 and V is TRBV30; no clear D gene. Looked up from germline, CDR1 is GTSNPN and CDR2 is SVGIG (reference sequence). The CDR3 runs 14 residues. Trimming took 0 bases from V and 1 from J, leaving 9 bases between them. The CDR3 loop is CAWSVLFRNTEAFF. DNA of the CDR3: TGTGCCTGGAGTGTACTTTTTAGGAACACTGAAGCTTTCTTT.

The chain carries TRBV7-2 and TRBJ1-1; the D is unclear. Deletions cut 1 base from V and 3 bases from J, with 6 bases between. This CDR3 spans 13 amino acids. The germline CDR1 and CDR2 sequences are SGHTA and FQGNSA. CDR3 residues: CASSLVADTEAFF. CDR3 in DNA: TGTGCCAGCAGCTTAGTCGCGGACACTGAAGCTTTCTTT.

V and J are TRBV5-1 and TRBJ2-1; TRBD2 is a possible D gene (6 bases). Trimming left V 4 bases short and J 8 bases short, with 22 bases between. The CDR3 is 16 residues long. CDR1 SGHRS and CDR2 YFSETQ come from the germline V gene. CDR3 in DNA: TGCGCCAGCAGCCAGCCCCGGGACGGGGGTCGCGATGAGCAGTTCTTC. This sequence encodes CASSQPRDGGRDEQFF.

The V gene is TRBV6-5, the J gene TRBJ2-5; D unresolved. Germline values: CDR1 MNHEY, CDR2 SVGAGI. Trimming shortened V by 0 bases and J by 2 bases, and 10 bases separated the two germline ends. CDR3 length: 15 residues. The CDR3 region has the DNA TGTGCCAGCAGTTACTCGAACGCAGGTCAAGAGACCCAGTACTTC. Translated: CASSYSNAGQETQYF.